A selection of T cell receptor beta chains follows, all from one sample in a study of T cells in Graves' hyperthyroidism and ophthalmopathy. MiXCR was run by TCRdb on the multiplex PCR reads, yielding one entry per CDR3 protein. The sample lists about 720,000 distinct CDR3 sequences, less than 20% occurring once. Sequencing input: blood. The receptors were gathered from a man aged 18 to 29 with Graves' hyperthyroidism. Both conserved end residues are part of each CDR3. Fields, in order: J gene, D gene, V gene, clone size, CDR3 length, CDR3 DNA, CDR3 protein. D genes are given only for firm matches. Size is omitted from some rows. Given values are once, few, many or a class for expanded clones.

>TRBJ2-2|TRBD2|TRBV30|-|16
TGTGCCTGGAGTGTATCCGGGAGGCGCGTCACCGGGGAGCTGTTTTTT
CAWSVSGRRVTGELFF
>TRBJ2-4|-|TRBV12-3/TRBV12-4|many|15
TGTGCCAGCAGTCCTCGACAGCTAGCCAAAAACATTCAGTACTTC
CASSPRQLAKNIQYF
>TRBJ2-5|-|TRBV7-6|few|15
TGTGCCAGCAGCTTTTCGGGTATCTATGGGGAGACCCAGTACTTC
CASSFSGIYGETQYF
>TRBJ1-5|TRBD1|TRBV28|few|15
TGTGCCAGCAGCCCAGGGGGGGAGGTCAATCAGCCCCAGCATTTT
CASSPGGEVNQPQHF
>TRBJ1-2|-|TRBV5-5|-|14
TGTGCCAGCAGCTTGGAAGGGTGGGGATATGGCTACACCTTC
CASSLEGWGYGYTF
>TRBJ1-4|-|TRBV12-3/TRBV12-4|few|13
TGTGCCAGCAGTTTGGGTAGTGAAGAGGAACTGTTTTTT
CASSLGSEEELFF
>TRBJ1-1|TRBD1|TRBV27|many|13
TGTGCCAGCTACAGGGGGGTGAACACTGAAGCTTTCTTT
CASYRGVNTEAFF
>TRBJ2-3|-|TRBV30|many|14
TGTGCCTGGAGTGTGCAGGGTGGTACAGATACGCAGTATTTT
CAWSVQGGTDTQYF
>TRBJ1-5|-|TRBV15|many|12
TGTGCCACCAGCAGAGATTGGCAGCCCCAGCATTTT
CATSRDWQPQHF
>TRBJ1-3|-|TRBV2|few|15
TGTGCCAGCAGTGTGGACAGCATCTCTGGAAACACCATATATTTT
CASSVDSISGNTIYF
>TRBJ1-2|TRBD1|TRBV28|many|14
TGTGCCAGCAGTTTCCAGGGGGCGCTTTATGGCTACACCTTC
CASSFQGALYGYTF
>TRBJ2-7|TRBD2|TRBV28|many|12
TGTGCCAGCACCCTTCGGGGGGGGGAGCAGTACTTC
CASTLRGGEQYF
>TRBJ2-2|TRBD2|TRBV28|many|14
TGTGCCAGCAGTTTTAGTGGGAGGGCCGGGGAGCTGTTTTTT
CASSFSGRAGELFF
>TRBJ2-7|TRBD2|TRBV28|many|14
TGTGCCAGCAGGATCGGGGGGGAGACTAGGGAGCAGTACTTC
CASRIGGETREQYF
>TRBJ2-7|-|TRBV6-5|-|13
TGTGCCAGCAGTTACCCAGAGATGAACGAGCAGTACTTC
CASSYPEMNEQYF
>TRBJ2-7|TRBD1|TRBV20-1|many|13
TGCAGTGTTTTAGGACAGGACTCCTACGAGCAGTACTTC
CSVLGQDSYEQYF
>TRBJ2-7|-|TRBV28|many|13
TGTGCCAGCACCTCCTCTTCCGGGGTCGAGCAGTACTTC
CASTSSSGVEQYF
>TRBJ2-7|-|TRBV2|many|14
TGTGCCAGCAGTGTGACAGGACTCGCCTACGAGCAGTACTTC
CASSVTGLAYEQYF
>TRBJ2-7|-|TRBV27|many|16
TGTGCCAGCAGTTTATCGGACGGTGGAAGAGTGGGCGAGCAGTACTTC
CASSLSDGGRVGEQYF
>TRBJ2-7|-|TRBV27|many|18
TGTGCCAGCAGTTTATCCCCGGCGCAGGGTCTCCTATCCTACGAGCAGTACTTC
CASSLSPAQGLLSYEQYF
>TRBJ1-1|-|TRBV6-1|few|12
TGTGCCAGCAGGCAAATGAACACTGAAGCTTTCTTT
CASRQMNTEAFF
>TRBJ2-7|-|TRBV7-9|many|14
TGTGCCAGCAGCTCCCTTTTAGCGGAATACGAGCAGTACTTC
CASSSLLAEYEQYF
>TRBJ2-7|-|TRBV3-1|many|13
TGTGCCAGCAGCCAATCACAGGGCCACGAGCAGTACTTC
CASSQSQGHEQYF
>TRBJ1-4|TRBD1|TRBV2|many|16
TGTGCCAGCAGAAGTGATGCCAGGGGGTTCGGAGAAAAACTGTTTTTT
CASRSDARGFGEKLFF
>TRBJ2-5|TRBD1|TRBV9|-|16
TGTGCCAGCAGCTGGGGGGGACAGGGAGGTTCCGAGACCCAGTACTTC
CASSWGGQGGSETQYF
>TRBJ2-3|-|TRBV3-1|-|15
TGTGCCAGCAGCCAAGAATCCGCGGGAACGGATACGCAGTATTTT
CASSQESAGTDTQYF
>TRBJ2-7|TRBD1|TRBV28|few|13
TGTGCCAGCAGCAGGGGACAGGGGCTTGAGCAGTACTTC
CASSRGQGLEQYF
>TRBJ2-5|-|TRBV2|-|15
TGTGCCAGCAGTGAAGACCCAGGGATGAGCGAGACCCAGTACTTC
CASSEDPGMSETQYF
>TRBJ2-1|TRBD2|TRBV20-1|few|16
TGCAGTGCTAGAGATCCTAGCGGGAGGAGAGGCAATGAGCAGTTCTTC
CSARDPSGRRGNEQFF
>TRBJ2-7|TRBD2|TRBV28|many|15
TGTGCCAGCAGGCCGGTAGTAGCGGGTGCCTACGAGCAGTACTTC
CASRPVVAGAYEQYF
>TRBJ2-7|TRBD2|TRBV11-2|many|15
TGTGCCAGCACAAACCCCGGGACTAGCGGATACGAGCAGTACTTC
CASTNPGTSGYEQYF
>TRBJ2-1|-|TRBV5-1|-|17
TGCGCCAGCAGCTCCGATATGGTAGCGGCTTCCTACAATGAGCAGTTCTTC
CASSSDMVAASYNEQFF
>TRBJ2-2|-|TRBV2|few|11
TGTGCCAGCAGTAGTGATGTGGAGCTGTTTTTT
CASSSDVELFF
>TRBJ2-1|-|TRBV30|-|14
TGTGCCTGGAGTCTGGGACTTTTCAACAATGAGCAGTTCTTC
CAWSLGLFNNEQFF
>TRBJ2-1|-|TRBV5-5|-|13
TGTGCCAGCAGCTTGGATTCTGGTCGGGAGCAGTTCTTC
CASSLDSGREQFF
>TRBJ2-7|-|TRBV7-2|-|13
TGTGCCAGCAGCTTAGAGGGGGTGTACGAGCAGTACTTC
CASSLEGVYEQYF
>TRBJ1-5|-|TRBV27|-|17
TGTGCCAGCAGTTTACCCCACCCCACAAGGGTCAATCAGCCCCAGCATTTT
CASSLPHPTRVNQPQHF
>TRBJ2-7|-|TRBV7-9|-|14
TGTGCCAGCAGCGTGGATCTAGTAAGCTACGAGCAGTACTTC
CASSVDLVSYEQYF
>TRBJ2-5|-|TRBV29-1|-|14
TGCAGCGTTGAAGGTATCAAGGGGGGAGAGACCCAGTACTTC
CSVEGIKGGETQYF
>TRBJ2-1|-|TRBV7-2|-|13
TGTGCCAGCAGCTCCCGAACCCCCGGGGAGCAGTTCTTC
CASSSRTPGEQFF
>TRBJ2-5|TRBD1|TRBV10-3|many|15
TGTGCCATCAGCGCCCGACAGGGATCACAAGAGACCCAGTACTTC
CAISARQGSQETQYF